This entry lists 14 T cell receptor beta chains sequenced from one sample in a study of blood T cell repertoires in COVID-19 (dated by TCRdb to about 2020). The method behind the library was the immunoSEQ multiplex PCR assay. Held by TCRdb, this immuneACCESS table contains in-frame sequences only and omits some clones. Under half of the omission traces to an unresolved V gene where checked; the cause of the rest is unknown. The sample data list some 70,000 clones, and about 86% of these were observed just once. The ten largest clones represent 16% of the sample. The sequenced material came from peripheral blood. These receptors all stem from a man between 35 and 55 years old with COVID-19, enrolled during active disease.

In nucleotides, the CDR3 is TGCAGCGGGGGGACAGGGGTGAACACCGGGGAGCTGTTTTTT. Its protein is CSGGTGVNTGELFF. The genes are TRBV29-1 and TRBJ2-2; 10 bases match TRBD1. This CDR3 spans 14 amino acids. V shed 7 bases, J shed 1 base, and the junction held 3 bases outside the gene matches. In germline, CDR1 is SQVTM, CDR2 ANQGSEA.

This clone was detected a few times. V and J are TRBV5-4 and TRBJ2-2, with TRBD2 as a possible D gene (8 bases). Germline V CDR1 and CDR2: SGHNT, YYREEE (reference sequence). The CDR3 runs 17 residues. Trimming cost V 4 bases and J 6 bases, with 22 bases left between them. This CDR3 reads CASSHRGDRGGPGELFF. The CDR3 nucleotides read TGTGCCAGCAGCCACAGGGGTGACCGGGGGGGACCCGGGGAGCTGTTTTTT.

The gene calls are TRBV13 and TRBJ1-3, with 7 bases lining up with TRBD1. The CDR3 totals 16 residues. Per germline, CDR1 PRHDT and CDR2 FYEKMQ (reference sequence). With V trimmed by 4 bases and J by 4 bases, 10 bases remained unmatched. The CDR3 DNA is TGTGCCAGCAGCTCCAAATTTACAGGGGACGGAAACACCATATATTTT. It specifies CASSSKFTGDGNTIYF. The variable domain in full, completed from reference TRBV13 and TRBJ1-3, reads AAGVIQSPRHLIKEKRETATLKCYPIPRHDTVYWYQQGPGQDPQFLISFYEKMQSDKGSIPDRFSAQQFSDYHSELNMSSLELGDSALYFCASSSKFTGDGNTIYFGEGSWLTVV.

The V call is TRBV6-5, the J call TRBJ1-5, with D possibly matching TRBD1 (5 bases). There are 15 residues in the CDR3. Per the germline V gene, CDR1 is MNHEY and CDR2 is SVGAGI. Trimming took 0 bases from V and 5 from J, leaving 11 bases between them. In DNA form, the CDR3 reads TGTGCCAGCAGTTACTCGAGCAGGGTGGATCAGCCCCAGCATTTT. Its translation is CASSYSSRVDQPQHF.

This sequence joins TRBV12-3 or TRBV12-4 and TRBJ1-1; maybe TRBD1 (5 bases). The CDR3 consists of 13 residues. Trimming cost V 2 bases and J 7 bases, with 11 bases left between them. CDR3 region: CASSLQGGGEAFF. DNA of the CDR3: TGTGCCAGCAGTTTACAGGGAGGCGGTGAAGCTTTCTTT.

J is TRBJ1-1 and V is TRBV19, with 9 bases lining up with TRBD1. The CDR3 length is 13 residues. CDR1 LNHDA and CDR2 SQIVND come from the germline V gene (reference sequence). As DNA, the CDR3 is TGTGTCAGCTGGGACAGGGCTGACACTGAAGCTTTCTTT. Translated: CVSWDRADTEAFF.

This sequence joins TRBV28 and TRBJ2-3; TRBD2 matches at 8 bases. Germline values: CDR1 MDHEN, CDR2 SYDVKM. The V and J ends lost 6 bases and 6 bases, in that order; junction bases with no gene match: 8. This CDR3 has 14 amino acids. As DNA, the CDR3 is TGTGCCAGCAGCTCTCAACCGGGGGGGGATACGCAGTATTTT. Protein product: CASSSQPGGDTQYF.

The chain is built from TRBV12-3 or TRBV12-4 and TRBJ1-5; a possible D gene is TRBD1 (5 bases). Deletions cut 4 bases from V and 4 bases from J, with 8 bases between. The CDR3 is 13 residues long. The CDR3 protein is CASSWGLNQPQHF. CDR3 nucleotides: TGTGCCAGCAGTTGGGGACTAAATCAGCCCCAGCATTTT.

This chain links TRBV6-5 with TRBJ1-2, with 7 positions matching TRBD1. This CDR3 spans 12 amino acids. The V and J ends lost 7 bases and 8 bases, in that order; junction bases with no gene match: 7. Germline CDR1 MNHEY, CDR2 SVGAGI. The CDR3 region is CASTDRDHGYTF. The CDR3 DNA reads as TGTGCCAGCACCGACAGGGACCACGGCTACACCTTC.

The chain combines TRBV5-6 with TRBJ1-3, with TRBD1 as a possible D gene (5 bases). CDR1 is SGHDT and CDR2 is YYEEEE in the germline V gene. V dropped 0 bases and J dropped 2 bases, with 12 bases sitting between them. The CDR3 consists of 16 residues. CDR3 nucleotide sequence: TGTGCCAGCAGCTTGGTCCCAGGGTTGACTGGAAACACCATATATTTT. It yields the protein CASSLVPGLTGNTIYF.

This chain links TRBV18 with TRBJ1-3; TRBD1 aligns across 9 bases. The CDR3 has 15 residues. The germline V gene encodes CDR1 KGHSH and CDR2 LQKENI. With 5 bases clipped from V and 4 bases from J, the junction kept 6 bases outside the gene matches. The CDR3 protein is CASSETGGAGNTIYF. CDR3 nucleotides: TGTGCCAGCTCAGAAACAGGGGGCGCAGGAAACACCATATATTTT.

This rearrangement joins TRBV19 to TRBJ1-1; D is ambiguous. Germline CDR1 and CDR2: LNHDA and SQIVND (reference sequence). V was shortened by 10 bases and J by 1 base, with 13 bases between the two germline ends. The length of the CDR3 is 13 residues. The CDR3 DNA reads TGTGCCACGCATACGGCAGGGAACACTGAAGCTTTCTTT. This translates into CATHTAGNTEAFF.

The chain recombines TRBV3-1 (or the pseudogene TRBV3-2) with TRBJ1-6; TRBD1 matches at 7 bases. The V and J ends lost 6 bases and 8 bases, in that order; junction bases with no gene match: 7. The CDR3 covers 14 residues. CDR1 is LGHDT, CDR2 YNNKEL, per germline (reference sequence). The CDR3 here is CASRPGTVDSPLHF. CDR3 in DNA: TGTGCCAGCAGACCCGGGACAGTAGATTCACCCCTCCACTTT.

This chain joins TRBV6-5 and TRBJ1-6; D is unresolved. Germline CDR1 reads MNHEY; CDR2 reads SVGAGI. Trimming removed 10 bases at V and 6 bases at J, with 19 bases between. The CDR3 loop spans 15 amino acids. CDR3 residues: CATGRDPGSNSPLHF. DNA for the CDR3: TGTGCCACCGGACGGGATCCCGGGAGTAATTCACCCCTCCACTTT.